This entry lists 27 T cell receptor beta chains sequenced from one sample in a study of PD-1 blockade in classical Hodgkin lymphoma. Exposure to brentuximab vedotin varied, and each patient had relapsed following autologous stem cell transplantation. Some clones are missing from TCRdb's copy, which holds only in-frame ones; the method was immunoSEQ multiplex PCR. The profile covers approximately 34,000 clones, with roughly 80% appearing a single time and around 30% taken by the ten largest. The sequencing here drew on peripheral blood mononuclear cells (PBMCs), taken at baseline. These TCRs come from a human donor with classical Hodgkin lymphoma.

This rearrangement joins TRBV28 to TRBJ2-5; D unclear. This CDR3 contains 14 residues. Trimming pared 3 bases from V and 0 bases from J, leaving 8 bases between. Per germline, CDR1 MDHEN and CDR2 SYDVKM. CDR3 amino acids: CASSLLGYQETQYF. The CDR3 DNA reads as TGTGCCAGCAGTTTGCTGGGGTACCAAGAGACCCAGTACTTC.

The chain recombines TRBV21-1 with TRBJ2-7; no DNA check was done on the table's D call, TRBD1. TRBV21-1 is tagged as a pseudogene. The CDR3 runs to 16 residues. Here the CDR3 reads CASSARTGDRSYEQYF. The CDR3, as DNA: TGTGCCAGCAGCGCTCGAACAGGGGATAGGTCCTACGAGCAGTACTTC.

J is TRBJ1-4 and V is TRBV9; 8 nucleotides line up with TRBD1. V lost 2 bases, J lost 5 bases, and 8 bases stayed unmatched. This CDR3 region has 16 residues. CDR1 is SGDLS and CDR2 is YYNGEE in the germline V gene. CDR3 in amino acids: CASSVGEDRENEKLFF. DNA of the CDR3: TGTGCCAGCAGCGTTGGGGAGGACAGGGAGAATGAAAAACTGTTTTTT.

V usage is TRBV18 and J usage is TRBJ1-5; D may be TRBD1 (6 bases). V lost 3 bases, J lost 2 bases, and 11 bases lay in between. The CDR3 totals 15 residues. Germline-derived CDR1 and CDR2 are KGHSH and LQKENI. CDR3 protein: CASSPSGAGNQPQHF. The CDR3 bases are TGTGCCAGCTCACCCTCGGGGGCAGGCAATCAGCCCCAGCATTTT.

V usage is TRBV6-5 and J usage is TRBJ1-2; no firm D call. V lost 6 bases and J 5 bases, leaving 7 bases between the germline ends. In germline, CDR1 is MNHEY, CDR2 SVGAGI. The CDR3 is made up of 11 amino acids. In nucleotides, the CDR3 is TGTGCCAGCAGCGGACGGTATGGCTACACCTTC. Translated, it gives CASSGRYGYTF.

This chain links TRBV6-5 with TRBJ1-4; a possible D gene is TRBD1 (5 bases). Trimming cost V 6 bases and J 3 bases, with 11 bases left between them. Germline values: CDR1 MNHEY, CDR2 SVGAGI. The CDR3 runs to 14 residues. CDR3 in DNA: TGTGCCAGCAGGGGAGGGACGGCTAATGAAAAACTGTTTTTT. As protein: CASRGGTANEKLFF.

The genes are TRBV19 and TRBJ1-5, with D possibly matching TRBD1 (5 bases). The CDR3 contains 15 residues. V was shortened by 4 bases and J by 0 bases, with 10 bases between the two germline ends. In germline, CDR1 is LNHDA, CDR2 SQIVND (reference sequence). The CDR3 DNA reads TGTGCCAGTAGTAAGGGGACGGCTAGCAATCAGCCCCAGCATTTT. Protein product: CASSKGTASNQPQHF.

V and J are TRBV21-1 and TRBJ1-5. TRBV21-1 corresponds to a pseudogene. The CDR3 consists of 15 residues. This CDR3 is CASPWSGLSNQPQHF. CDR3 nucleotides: TGTGCCAGCCCTTGGTCCGGACTTAGCAATCAGCCCCAGCATTTT.

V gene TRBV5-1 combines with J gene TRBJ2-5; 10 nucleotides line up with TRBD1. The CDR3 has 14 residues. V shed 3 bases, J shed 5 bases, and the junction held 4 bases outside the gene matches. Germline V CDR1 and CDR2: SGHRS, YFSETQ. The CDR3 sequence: CASSSGQGWETQYF. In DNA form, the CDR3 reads TGCGCCAGCAGCTCGGGACAGGGGTGGGAGACCCAGTACTTC.

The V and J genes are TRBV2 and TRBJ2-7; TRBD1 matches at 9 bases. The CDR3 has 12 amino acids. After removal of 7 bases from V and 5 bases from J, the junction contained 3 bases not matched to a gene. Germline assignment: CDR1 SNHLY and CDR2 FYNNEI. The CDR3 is CASKDRGHEQYF. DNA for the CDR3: TGTGCCAGCAAGGACAGGGGCCACGAGCAGTACTTC.

CDR3 loop: CASSQDQAPGEAFF. The CDR3 DNA follows: TGCGCCAGCAGCCAAGATCAGGCCCCGGGAGAAGCTTTCTTT. This chain joins TRBV4-3 and TRBJ1-1; D gene uncertain. Trimming took off 0 bases at V and 8 bases at J, with 13 bases between the two ends. The CDR3 is 14 amino acids. Germline V gene sequence: CDR1 LGHNA, CDR2 YSLEER.

The CDR3 loop reads CASSSRGLFGTNEKLFF. DNA for the CDR3: TGTGCCAGTAGTTCTCGGGGTTTATTTGGGACTAATGAAAAACTGTTTTTT. The J gene is TRBJ1-4, the V gene TRBV19; D is undetermined. Germline CDR1 is LNHDA and CDR2 is SQIVND (reference sequence). This CDR3 comprises 17 residues. Trimming pared 5 bases from V and 2 bases from J, leaving 18 bases between.

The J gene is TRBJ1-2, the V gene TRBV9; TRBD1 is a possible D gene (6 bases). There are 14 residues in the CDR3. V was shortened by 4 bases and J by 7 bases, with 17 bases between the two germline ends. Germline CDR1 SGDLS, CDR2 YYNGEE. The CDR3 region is CASSPEGRGGGYTF. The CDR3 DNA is TGTGCCAGCAGCCCCGAAGGGAGGGGGGGTGGCTACACCTTC. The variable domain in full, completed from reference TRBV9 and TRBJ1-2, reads DSGVTQTPKHLITATGQRVTLRCSPRSGDLSVYWYQQSLDQGLQFLIQYYNGEERAKGNILERFSAQQFPDLHSELNLSSLELGDSALYFCASSPEGRGGGYTFGSGTRLTVV.

As DNA, the CDR3 is TGTGCCAGCAGCTTAGGAGGGGGGAAAGAGACCCAGTACTTC. It specifies CASSLGGGKETQYF. V usage is TRBV7-3 and J usage is TRBJ2-5; D assignment may be TRBD1 or TRBD2 (6 bases each). There are 14 residues in the CDR3. CDR1 is SGHTA, CDR2 FQGTGA, per germline. Trimming pared 2 bases from V and 3 bases from J, leaving 10 bases between.

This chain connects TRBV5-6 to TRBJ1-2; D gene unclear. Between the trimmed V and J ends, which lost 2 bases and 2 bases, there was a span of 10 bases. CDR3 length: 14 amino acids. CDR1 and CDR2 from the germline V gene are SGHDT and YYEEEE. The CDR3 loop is CASSLAGLNYGYTF. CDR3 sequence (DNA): TGTGCCAGCAGCTTAGCGGGGTTGAACTATGGCTACACCTTC.

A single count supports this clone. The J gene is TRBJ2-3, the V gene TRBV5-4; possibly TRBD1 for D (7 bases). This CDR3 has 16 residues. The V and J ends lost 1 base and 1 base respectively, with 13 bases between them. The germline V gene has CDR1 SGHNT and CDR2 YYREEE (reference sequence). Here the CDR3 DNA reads TGTGCCAGCAGCTTGTACAGGGGCGGGGGCACAGATACGCAGTATTTT. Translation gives CASSLYRGGGTDTQYF.

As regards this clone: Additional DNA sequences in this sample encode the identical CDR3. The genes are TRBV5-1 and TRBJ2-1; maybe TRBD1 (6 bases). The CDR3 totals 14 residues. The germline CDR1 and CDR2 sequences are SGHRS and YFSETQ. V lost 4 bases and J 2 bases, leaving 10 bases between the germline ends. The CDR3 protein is CASSPGQAYNEQFF. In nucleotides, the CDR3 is TGCGCCAGCAGCCCGGGACAAGCCTACAATGAGCAGTTCTTC.

For the CDR3, the DNA is TGTGCCAGCAGAGCAGCCTATAATTCACCCCTCCACTTT. Its protein product is CASRAAYNSPLHF. The chain uses TRBV6-5 and TRBJ1-6; D unclear. V lost 6 bases and J 2 bases, leaving 5 bases between the germline ends. Germline V lookup: CDR1 MNHEY, CDR2 SVGAGI. The CDR3 covers 13 residues.

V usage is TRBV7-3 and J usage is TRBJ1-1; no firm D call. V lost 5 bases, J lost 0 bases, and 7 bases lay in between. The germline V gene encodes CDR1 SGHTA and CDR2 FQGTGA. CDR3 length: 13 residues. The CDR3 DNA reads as TGTGCCAGCAGCCAGAACATGAACACTGAAGCTTTCTTT. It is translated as CASSQNMNTEAFF.

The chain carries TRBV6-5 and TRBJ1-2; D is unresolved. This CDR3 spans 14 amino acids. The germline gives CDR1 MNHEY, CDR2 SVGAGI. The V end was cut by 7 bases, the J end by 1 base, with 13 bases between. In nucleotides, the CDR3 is TGTGCCAGCATGCTCGGTTCCGATAACTATGGCTACACCTTC. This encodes CASMLGSDNYGYTF.

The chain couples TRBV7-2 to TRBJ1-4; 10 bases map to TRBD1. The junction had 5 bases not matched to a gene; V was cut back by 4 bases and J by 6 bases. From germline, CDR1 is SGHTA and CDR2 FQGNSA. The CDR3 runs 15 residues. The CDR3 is CASSWAGTGDEKLFF. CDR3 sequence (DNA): TGTGCCAGCAGCTGGGCTGGGACAGGGGATGAAAAACTGTTTTTT. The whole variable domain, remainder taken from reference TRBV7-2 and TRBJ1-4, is GAGVSQSPSNKVTEKGKDVELRCDPISGHTALYWYRQSLGQGLEFLIYFQGNSAPDKSGLPSDRFSAERTGGSVSTLTIQRTQQEDSAVYLCASSWAGTGDEKLFFGSGTQLSVL.

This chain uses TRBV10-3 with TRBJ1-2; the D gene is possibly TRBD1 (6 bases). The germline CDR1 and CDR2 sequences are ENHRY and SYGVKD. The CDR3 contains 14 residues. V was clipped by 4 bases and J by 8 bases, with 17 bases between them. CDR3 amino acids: CAISVAGGGDGYTF. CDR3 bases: TGTGCCATCAGTGTAGCGGGGGGCGGCGACGGCTACACCTTC.

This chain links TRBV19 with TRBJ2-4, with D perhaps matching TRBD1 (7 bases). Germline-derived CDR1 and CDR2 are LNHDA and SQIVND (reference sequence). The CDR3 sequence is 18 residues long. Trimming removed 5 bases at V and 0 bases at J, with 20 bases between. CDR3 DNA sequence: TGTGCCAGTAGTTTTTTGTCCGGAGGGGGCATAGCCAAAAACATTCAGTACTTC. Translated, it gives CASSFLSGGGIAKNIQYF.

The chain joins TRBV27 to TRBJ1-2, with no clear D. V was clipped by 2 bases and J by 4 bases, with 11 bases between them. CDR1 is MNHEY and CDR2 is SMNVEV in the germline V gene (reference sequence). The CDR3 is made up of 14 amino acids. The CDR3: CASSLTGFGYGYTF. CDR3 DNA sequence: TGTGCCAGCAGTTTAACGGGATTCGGCTATGGCTACACCTTC.

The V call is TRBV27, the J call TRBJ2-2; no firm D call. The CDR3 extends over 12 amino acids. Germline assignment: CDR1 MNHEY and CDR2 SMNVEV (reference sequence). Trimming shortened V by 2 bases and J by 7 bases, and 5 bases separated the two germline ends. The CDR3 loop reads CASSLLNGELFF. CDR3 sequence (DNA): TGTGCCAGCAGTTTACTAAACGGGGAGCTGTTTTTT.

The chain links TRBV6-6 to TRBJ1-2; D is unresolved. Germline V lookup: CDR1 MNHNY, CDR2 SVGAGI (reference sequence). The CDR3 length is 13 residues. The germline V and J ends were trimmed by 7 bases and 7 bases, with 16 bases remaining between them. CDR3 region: CASTDASRGGYTF. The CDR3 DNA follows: TGTGCCAGCACGGACGCATCCCGCGGTGGCTACACCTTC.

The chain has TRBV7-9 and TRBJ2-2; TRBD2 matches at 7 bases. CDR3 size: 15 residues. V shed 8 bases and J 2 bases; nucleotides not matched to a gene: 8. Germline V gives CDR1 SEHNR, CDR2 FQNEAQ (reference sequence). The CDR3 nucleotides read TGTGCCAGCCCCCCGACTAGCCTTAACACCGGGGAGCTGTTTTTT. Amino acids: CASPPTSLNTGELFF.